This T cell receptor (beta chain) was profiled in a study of blood T cell repertoires in COVID-19. This clone has only a few counts. V lost 0 bases to trimming and J lost 6 bases, with 13 bases between them. CDR3 length: 15 residues. Germline assignment: CDR1 LNHNV and CDR2 YYDKDF (reference sequence). Profiling relied on immunoSEQ multiplex PCR, and the TCRdb table lists in-frame clones only, not all of them. The table lists roughly 76,000 clones, about 80% of them singletons. Input material: peripheral blood. The TCR comes from a human donor in a cohort sampled during active COVID-19. The gene calls are TRBV15 and TRBJ2-3; possible D gene TRBD2, 6 bases. CDR3 sequence reads: CATSREEGWEDTQYF. CDR3 coding DNA: TGTGCCACCAGCAGAGAGGAGGGGTGGGAGGATACGCAGTATTTT.